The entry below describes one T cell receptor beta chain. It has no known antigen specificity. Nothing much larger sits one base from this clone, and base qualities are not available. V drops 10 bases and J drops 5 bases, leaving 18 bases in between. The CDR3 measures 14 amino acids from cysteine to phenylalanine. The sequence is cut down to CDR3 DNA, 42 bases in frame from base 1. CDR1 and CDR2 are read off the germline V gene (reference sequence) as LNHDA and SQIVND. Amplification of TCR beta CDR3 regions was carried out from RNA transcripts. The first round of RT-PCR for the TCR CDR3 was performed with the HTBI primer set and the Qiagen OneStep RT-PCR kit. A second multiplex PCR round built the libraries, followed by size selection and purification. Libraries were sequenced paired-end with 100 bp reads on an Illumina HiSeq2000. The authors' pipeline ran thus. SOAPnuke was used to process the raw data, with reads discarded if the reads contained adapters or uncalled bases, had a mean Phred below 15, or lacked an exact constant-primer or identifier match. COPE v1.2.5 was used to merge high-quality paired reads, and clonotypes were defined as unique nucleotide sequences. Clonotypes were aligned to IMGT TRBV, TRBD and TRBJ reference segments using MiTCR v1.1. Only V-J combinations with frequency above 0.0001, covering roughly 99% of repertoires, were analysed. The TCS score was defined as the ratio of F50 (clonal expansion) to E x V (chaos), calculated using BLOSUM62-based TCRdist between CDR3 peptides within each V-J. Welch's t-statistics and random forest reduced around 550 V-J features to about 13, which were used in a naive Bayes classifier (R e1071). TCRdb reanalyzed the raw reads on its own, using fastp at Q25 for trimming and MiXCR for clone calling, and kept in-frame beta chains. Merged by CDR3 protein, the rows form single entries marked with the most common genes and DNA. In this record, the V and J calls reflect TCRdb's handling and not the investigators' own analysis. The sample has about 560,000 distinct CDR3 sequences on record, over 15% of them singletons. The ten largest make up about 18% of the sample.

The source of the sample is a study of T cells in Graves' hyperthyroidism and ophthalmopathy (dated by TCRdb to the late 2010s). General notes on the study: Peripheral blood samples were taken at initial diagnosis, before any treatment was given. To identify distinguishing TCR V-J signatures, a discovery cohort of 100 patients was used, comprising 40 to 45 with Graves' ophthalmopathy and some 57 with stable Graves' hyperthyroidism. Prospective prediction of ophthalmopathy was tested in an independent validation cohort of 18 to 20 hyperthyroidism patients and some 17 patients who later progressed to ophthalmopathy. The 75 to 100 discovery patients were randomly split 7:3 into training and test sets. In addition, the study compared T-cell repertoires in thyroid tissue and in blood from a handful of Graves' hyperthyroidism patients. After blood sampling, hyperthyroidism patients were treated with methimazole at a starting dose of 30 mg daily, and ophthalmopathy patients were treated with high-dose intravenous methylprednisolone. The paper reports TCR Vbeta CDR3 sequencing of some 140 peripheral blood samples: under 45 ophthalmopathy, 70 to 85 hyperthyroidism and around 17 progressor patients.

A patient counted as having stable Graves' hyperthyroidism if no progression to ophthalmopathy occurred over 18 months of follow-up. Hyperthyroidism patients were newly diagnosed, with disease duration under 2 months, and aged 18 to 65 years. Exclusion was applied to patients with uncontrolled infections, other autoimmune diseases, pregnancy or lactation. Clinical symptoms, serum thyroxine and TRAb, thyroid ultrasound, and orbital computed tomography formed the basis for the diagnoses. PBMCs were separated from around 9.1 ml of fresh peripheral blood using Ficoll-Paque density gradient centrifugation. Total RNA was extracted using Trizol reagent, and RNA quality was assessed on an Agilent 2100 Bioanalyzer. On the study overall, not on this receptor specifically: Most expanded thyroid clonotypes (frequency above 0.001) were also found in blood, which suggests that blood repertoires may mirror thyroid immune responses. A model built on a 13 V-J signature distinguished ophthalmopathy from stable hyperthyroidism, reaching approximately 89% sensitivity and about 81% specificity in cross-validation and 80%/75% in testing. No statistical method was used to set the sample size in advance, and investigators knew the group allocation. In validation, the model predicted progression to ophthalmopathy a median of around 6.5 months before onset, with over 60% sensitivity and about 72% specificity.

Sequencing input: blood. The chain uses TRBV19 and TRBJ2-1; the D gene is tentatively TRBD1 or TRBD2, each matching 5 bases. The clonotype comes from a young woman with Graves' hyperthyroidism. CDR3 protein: CATESGGTNNEQFF. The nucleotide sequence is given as TGTGCCACCGAAAGTGGGGGAACTAACAATGAGCAGTTCTTC.